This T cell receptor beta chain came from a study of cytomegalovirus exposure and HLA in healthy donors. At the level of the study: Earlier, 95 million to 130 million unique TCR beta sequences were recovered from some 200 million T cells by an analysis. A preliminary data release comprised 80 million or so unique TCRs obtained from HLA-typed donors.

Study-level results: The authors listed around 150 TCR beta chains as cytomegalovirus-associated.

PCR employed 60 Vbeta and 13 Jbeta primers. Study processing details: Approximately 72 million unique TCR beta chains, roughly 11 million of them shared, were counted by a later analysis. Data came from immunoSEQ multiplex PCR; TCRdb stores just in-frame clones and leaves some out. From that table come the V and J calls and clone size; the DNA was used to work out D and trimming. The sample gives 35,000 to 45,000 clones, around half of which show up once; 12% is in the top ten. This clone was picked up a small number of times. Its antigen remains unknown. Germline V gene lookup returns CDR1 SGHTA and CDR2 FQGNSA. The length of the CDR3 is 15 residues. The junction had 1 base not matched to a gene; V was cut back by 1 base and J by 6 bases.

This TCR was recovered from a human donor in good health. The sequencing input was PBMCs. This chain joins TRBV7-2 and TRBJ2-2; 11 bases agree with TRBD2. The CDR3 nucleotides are TGTGCCAGCAGCTTAGAACTAGCGGGGGCCGGGGAGCTGTTTTTT. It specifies CASSLELAGAGELFF.